This is a list of T cell receptor beta chains from one sample in a study of technical replicates of blood from several donors. The method was immunoSEQ multiplex PCR; TCRdb's version includes in-frame clones alone and lacks a portion of them. The table has roughly 100,000 clones, about 96% seen once. Material: T cells isolated from PBMCs. The receptors come from a human donor in good health. Each CDR3 is given with its conserved first and last residue. Each record gives: J gene, clone size, D gene, CDR3 length, V gene, CDR3 protein, CDR3 DNA. The D gene is left open where the match is weak. Some rows have no size entry. The others give once, few or many, or a class for an expanded clone.

TRBJ2-3 NA NA 14 TRBV13 CASSTTQSTDTQYF TGTGCCAGCAGCACGACACAAAGCACAGATACGCAGTATTTT
TRBJ2-2 NA TRBD2 19 TRBV7-9 CASSPDHGGGSADTGELFF TGTGCCAGCAGCCCGGATCACGGGGGGGGGTCTGCGGACACCGGGGAGCTGTTTTTT
TRBJ2-7 NA NA 12 TRBV11-2 CASSFNSHEQYF TGTGCCAGCAGCTTCAACAGCCACGAGCAGTACTTC
TRBJ2-7 NA TRBD1 14 TRBV29-1 CSVEPSTGSYEQYF TGCAGCGTTGAACCGTCGACAGGGTCCTACGAGCAGTACTTC
TRBJ2-7 NA TRBD1 13 TRBV9 CASSYVQGSEQYF TGTGCCAGCAGCTATGTACAGGGGAGCGAGCAGTACTTC
TRBJ1-1 NA TRBD1 13 TRBV30 CAWSGGQGAEAFF TGTGCCTGGAGTGGGGGACAGGGGGCCGAAGCTTTCTTT
TRBJ2-3 once TRBD2 15 TRBV5-4 CASSQGLAETDTQYF TGTGCCAGCAGCCAGGGACTAGCGGAGACAGATACGCAGTATTTT
TRBJ2-7 NA TRBD1 13 TRBV2 CARGQGAGYEQYF TGTGCCAGAGGACAGGGGGCAGGCTACGAGCAGTACTTC
TRBJ1-5 NA NA 15 TRBV7-9 CASSQLGPGNQPQHF TGTGCCAGCAGCCAGCTGGGTCCCGGGAATCAGCCCCAGCATTTT
TRBJ2-1 once TRBD2 16 TRBV18 CASSPSGRVGTNEQFF TGTGCCAGCTCACCTAGCGGGAGAGTGGGGACGAATGAGCAGTTCTTC
TRBJ2-2 NA TRBD1 15 TRBV7-2 CASSLGTVNTGELFF TGTGCCAGCAGCTTGGGGACAGTGAACACCGGGGAGCTGTTTTTT
TRBJ2-7 NA NA 14 TRBV4-3 CASSQGRDGYEQYF TGCGCCAGCAGCCAGGGGCGGGACGGCTACGAGCAGTACTTC
TRBJ2-5 NA NA 13 TRBV7-3 CASSPREWETQYF TGTGCCAGCAGCCCTCGGGAGTGGGAGACCCAGTACTTC
TRBJ2-3 NA NA 14 TRBV4-1 CASSQEHEPDTQYF TGCGCCAGCAGCCAAGAGCACGAGCCAGATACGCAGTATTTT
TRBJ2-7 NA NA 13 TRBV6-1 CASSEERVYEQYF TGTGCCAGCAGTGAAGAGCGGGTCTACGAGCAGTACTTC
TRBJ1-4 once TRBD1 13 TRBV5-1 CASRDREYEKLFF TGCGCCAGCCGGGACAGGGAGTATGAAAAACTGTTTTTT
TRBJ2-7 NA NA 13 TRBV7-2 CASSEGQWGEQYF TGTGCCAGCAGCGAAGGACAGTGGGGCGAGCAGTACTTC
TRBJ2-7 NA NA 14 TRBV4-3 CASSLFSGNYEQYF TGCGCCAGCAGCCTATTTAGCGGAAACTACGAGCAGTACTTC
TRBJ2-3 NA NA 15 TRBV30 CGFWEIKPGTDTQYF TGTGGGTTTTGGGAAATAAAGCCAGGGACAGATACGCAGTATTTT
TRBJ2-5 NA NA 12 TRBV11-3 CASSLGWQAQYF TGTGCCAGCAGCTTAGGGTGGCAGGCCCAGTACTTC
TRBJ2-7 NA TRBD2 13 TRBV6-5 CATRASGIGEQYF TGTGCCACACGGGCTAGCGGGATTGGCGAGCAGTACTTC
TRBJ2-4 NA NA 14 TRBV7-2 CASSFSVGGNIQYF TGTGCCAGCAGCTTCTCGGTAGGAGGAAACATTCAGTACTTC
TRBJ2-7 NA NA 14 TRBV28 CASSSGTSAYEQYF TGTGCCAGCAGTTCCGGGACATCAGCCTACGAGCAGTACTTC
TRBJ2-7 NA NA 12 TRBV9 CASSVATGEQYF TGTGCCAGCAGCGTAGCTACGGGCGAGCAGTACTTC
TRBJ2-3 NA TRBD1 14 TRBV6-5 CASSLQGRPDTQYF TGTGCCAGCAGTTTACAGGGGCGCCCAGATACGCAGTATTTT
TRBJ1-4 NA TRBD1 16 TRBV7-9 CASSLVMAGGNEKLFF TGTGCCAGCAGCTTAGTTATGGCAGGGGGTAATGAAAAACTGTTTTTT
TRBJ1-1 NA NA 12 TRBV10-3 CAISGSPQEAFF TGTGCCATCAGTGGGTCCCCCCAGGAAGCTTTCTTT
TRBJ2-1 once NA 15 TRBV29-1 CSVSTGTSIYNEQFF TGCAGCGTTTCAACCGGGACTTCCATATACAATGAGCAGTTCTTC
TRBJ1-2 NA TRBD1 16 TRBV18 CASSPLNRGEVGGYTF TGTGCCAGCTCACCCCTGAACAGGGGCGAAGTTGGTGGCTACACCTTC
TRBJ1-5 NA NA 14 TRBV4-2 CASSRSGDFQPQHF TGTGCCAGCAGCCGATCAGGGGATTTTCAGCCCCAGCATTTT
TRBJ2-3 NA TRBD2 17 TRBV11-3 CASSLISTSVPKDTQYF TGTGCCAGCAGCTTAATATCTACTAGCGTCCCCAAGGATACGCAGTATTTT
TRBJ1-2 NA TRBD1 13 TRBV6-1 CASRETGIYGYTF TGTGCCAGCAGGGAGACAGGGATCTATGGCTACACCTTC
TRBJ2-1 NA TRBD1 16 TRBV5-4 CASSLGSGQGYNEQFF TGTGCCAGCAGCTTGGGATCGGGACAGGGGTACAATGAGCAGTTCTTC
TRBJ2-7 NA NA 13 TRBV6-5 CASSNGLQNEQYF TGTGCCAGCTCTAATGGGCTACAGAACGAGCAGTACTTC
TRBJ2-7 NA NA 17 TRBV28 CASSSYTLPRGSYEQYF TGTGCCAGCAGTTCATACACCTTACCTAGGGGATCCTACGAGCAGTACTTC
TRBJ2-7 NA NA 15 TRBV13 CASSLGSARGYEQYF TGTGCCAGCAGCTTAGGCAGTGCGCGGGGCTACGAGCAGTACTTC
TRBJ1-2 NA NA 13 TRBV5-3 CARSRTPGYGYTF TGTGCCAGAAGCCGGACACCAGGATATGGCTACACCTTC
TRBJ2-2 NA NA 16 TRBV7-6 CASSLWAGTDTGELFF TGTGCCAGCAGCTTATGGGCGGGGACCGACACCGGGGAGCTGTTTTTT
TRBJ1-5 NA NA 13 TRBV11-2 CASSLYSNQPQHF TGTGCCAGCAGCTTATATAGCAATCAGCCCCAGCATTTT
TRBJ1-2 NA NA 13 TRBV7-2 CASSRDTGVGYTF TGTGCCAGCAGTCGGGACACTGGCGTTGGCTACACCTTC
TRBJ2-7 NA TRBD1 15 TRBV5-1 CASSLEAGGSHEQYF TGCGCCAGCAGCTTGGAGGCAGGGGGCAGCCACGAGCAGTACTTC
TRBJ2-7 NA NA 12 TRBV7-8 CASSTAREFIYF TGTGCCAGCAGCACAGCCCGGGAGTTCATCTACTTC
TRBJ1-1 NA NA 17 TRBV18 CASSPPGGTAVNTEAFF TGTGCCAGCTCACCTCCGGGGGGGACCGCGGTGAACACTGAAGCTTTCTTT
TRBJ1-2 few TRBD1 11 TRBV2 CASMTGNGYTF TGTGCCAGTATGACAGGGAATGGCTACACCTTC
TRBJ2-5 NA TRBD2 16 TRBV7-3 CASSLRLAGGGETQYF TGTGCCAGCAGCTTAAGACTAGCGGGAGGGGGGGAGACCCAGTACTTC
TRBJ2-3 NA NA 16 TRBV6-1 CASSEIGQSSTDTQYF TGTGCCAGCAGTGAAATCGGACAGTCCAGCACAGATACGCAGTATTTT
TRBJ1-3 once NA 15 TRBV7-2 CASSPEGLTGNTIYF TGTGCCAGCAGCCCGGAGGGTTTAACTGGAAACACCATATATTTT
TRBJ2-1 NA NA 15 TRBV6-5 CASTTQGSGFLEQFF TGTGCCAGCACTACCCAGGGATCAGGGTTTCTTGAGCAGTTCTTC
TRBJ2-5 NA TRBD1 16 TRBV7-2 CVSSLAWIRGSETQYF TGTGTCAGCAGCTTAGCATGGATCAGGGGGTCAGAGACCCAGTACTTC
TRBJ2-7 NA TRBD2 15 TRBV7-2 CASSHGTSGTYEQYF TGTGCCAGCAGCCACGGGACTAGCGGAACCTACGAGCAGTACTTC
TRBJ2-3 NA NA 16 TRBV9 CASSVGPRQGADTQYF TGTGCCAGCAGCGTAGGCCCCCGGCAGGGTGCAGATACGCAGTATTTT
TRBJ2-7 medium-sized TRBD2 13 TRBV6-5 CASRGGDNYEQYF TGTGCCAGCAGGGGGGGGGATAACTACGAGCAGTACTTC
TRBJ1-3 NA NA 12 TRBV7-2 CASSFVASTIYF TGTGCCAGCAGCTTTGTCGCGAGCACCATATATTTT
TRBJ2-1 NA TRBD2 16 TRBV4-2 CASSQKLAGEGNEQFF TGTGCCAGCAGCCAGAAACTAGCGGGAGAGGGGAATGAGCAGTTCTTC
TRBJ2-7 NA TRBD1 15 TRBV28 CASKWDRGLFYEQYF TGTGCCAGCAAATGGGACAGGGGCCTTTTCTACGAGCAGTACTTC
TRBJ1-2 NA NA 11 TRBV6-4 CASSDRYGYTF TGTGCCAGCAGTGACCGCTATGGCTACACCTTC
TRBJ2-1 once NA 15 TRBV7-9 CASSLDGGPYNEQFF TGTGCCAGCAGCCTTGACGGGGGTCCCTACAATGAGCAGTTCTTC
TRBJ2-7 NA TRBD2 17 TRBV27 CASSPASGRALSYEQYF TGTGCCAGCAGCCCCGCGAGCGGGAGGGCCCTTTCTTACGAGCAGTACTTC
TRBJ2-1 NA TRBD2 13 TRBV6-5 CASTYAGGNEQFF TGTGCCAGCACCTATGCGGGGGGCAATGAGCAGTTCTTC